This T cell receptor (beta chain) came from a study of spatial heterogeneity in lung cancer. One entry per CDR3 protein, called by TCRdb with MiXCR from the 5' RACE reads. Of 15,000 to 20,000 distinct CDR3 sequences in the sample, 5.5% to 8% are singletons; the top ten hold approximately 3.7%. Stated time point: sample taken at primary tumor resection. Study observations and caveats: Mutation tallies in tumors tracked expanded intratumoral alpha and beta TCR counts.

This clonotype was recorded at least ten times. Its target is not known. The sequences come from lung tumor tissue, collected at surgery. This TCR was sampled from a female donor with early-stage non-small cell lung cancer.

The CDR3 spells CASSYSKASGTDTQYF. The CDR3 nucleotides are TGTGCCAGCAGTTACTCGAAGGCTAGCGGCACAGATACGCAGTATTTT. The chain joins TRBV6-5 to TRBJ2-3; D may be TRBD2 (6 bases). Per germline, CDR1 MNHEY and CDR2 SVGAGI. V was pared by 0 bases and J by 1 base, with 11 bases between. This CDR3 is built from 16 residues.